A selection of T cell receptor beta chains follows, all from one sample in a study of vaccination and CD4 T cells after COVID-19. No cognate antigen is known for these TCRs. MiXCR, run by TCRdb on the PCR reads, gives a single entry per CDR3 protein. The sample records under 30,000 distinct CDR3 sequences, under 55% being singletons. The source material was CD4+ T cells from blood, cultured in vitro, sampled before SARS-CoV-2 vaccination. These receptors were taken from a human donor who received a COVID-19 vaccine. Each CDR3 is given with its conserved first and last residue. A D gene is named only where the DNA matches it firmly. Rows give clone size only sometimes, using once, few, many, or a class for an expanded clone.

D	size	V	J	CDR3	DNA
-	few	TRBV2	TRBJ2-3	CASNRGHGSDTQYF	TGTGCCAGCAATCGGGGTCACGGGTCAGATACGCAGTATTTT
-	-	TRBV23-1	TRBJ1-2	CASSQPGIKNYGYTF	TGCGCCAGCAGTCAGCCGGGCATAAAAAACTATGGCTACACCTTC
TRBD2	-	TRBV19	TRBJ2-4	CASSPGLAGSVQYF	TGTGCCAGTAGCCCGGGACTAGCGGGGTCAGTTCAGTACTTC
TRBD2	-	TRBV11-1	TRBJ2-5	CASSPRTSGETQYF	TGTGCCAGCAGCCCTCGGACTAGCGGGGAGACCCAGTACTTC
TRBD1	few	TRBV7-8	TRBJ1-6	CASSFILGQGNSPLHF	TGTGCCAGCAGTTTTATTCTGGGACAGGGGAATTCACCCCTCCACTTT
-	-	TRBV6-1	TRBJ2-5	CASIMSGQETQYF	TGTGCCAGCATTATGAGCGGGCAAGAGACCCAGTACTTC
TRBD2	once	TRBV19	TRBJ2-3	CASSTSIGLAGGDTQYF	TGTGCCAGTAGTACCTCAATCGGACTAGCGGGAGGGGATACGCAGTATTTT
-	-	TRBV30	TRBJ1-2	CAWRPGANYGYTF	TGTGCCTGGCGTCCAGGGGCTAACTATGGCTACACCTTC
-	few	TRBV30	TRBJ2-1	CAWGGPDSYNEQFF	TGTGCCTGGGGGGGCCCGGACTCCTACAATGAGCAGTTCTTC
-	-	TRBV6-1	TRBJ1-1	CASSEEWGHTTWGEAFF	TGTGCCAGCAGTGAAGAATGGGGACACACTACCTGGGGTGAAGCTTTCTTT
-	few	TRBV6-2/TRBV6-3	TRBJ1-6	CASRQGLRSYNSPLHF	TGTGCCAGCAGACAGGGTCTGAGGTCCTATAATTCACCCCTCCACTTT
-	few	TRBV20-1	TRBJ2-7	CSASGGRYEQYF	TGCAGTGCTAGCGGGGGGCGCTACGAGCAGTACTTC
-	-	TRBV7-9	TRBJ1-1	CASSLARGVVATEAFF	TGTGCCAGCAGCTTAGCGCGAGGGGTAGTAGCAACTGAAGCTTTCTTT
TRBD2	few	TRBV24-1	TRBJ2-1	CATSDPSGPSSYNEQFF	TGTGCCACCAGTGACCCTAGCGGGCCGAGCTCCTACAATGAGCAGTTCTTC
-	-	TRBV29-1	TRBJ2-3	CSVLGDTQYF	TGCAGCGTTCTGGGGGATACGCAGTATTTT
TRBD2	once	TRBV7-8	TRBJ2-1	CASSPPRLAGNGDEQFF	TGTGCCAGCAGCCCGCCGAGACTAGCGGGGAATGGAGATGAGCAGTTCTTC
-	-	TRBV19	TRBJ1-4	CASTLQGRNEKLFF	TGTGCCAGTACTCTCCAGGGCCGTAATGAAAAACTGTTTTTT
TRBD1	few	TRBV30	TRBJ1-1	CAWRGMTGLNTEAFF	TGTGCCTGGAGAGGAATGACAGGGCTGAACACTGAAGCTTTCTTT
TRBD1	-	TRBV27	TRBJ1-4	CASSTRTGGYEKLFF	TGTGCCAGCAGTACCAGGACAGGGGGTTACGAAAAACTGTTTTTT
-	few	TRBV6-1	TRBJ2-5	CASSEAPAALGTQYF	TGTGCCAGCAGTGAAGCTCCGGCGGCGTTGGGGACCCAGTACTTC
-	-	TRBV24-1	TRBJ2-2	CATWDGNTGELFF	TGTGCCACTTGGGATGGGAACACCGGGGAGCTGTTTTTT
TRBD1	few	TRBV6-1	TRBJ1-3	CASRDRGSGGNTIYF	TGTGCCAGCAGGGACAGGGGTTCGGGAGGAAACACCATATATTTT
-	-	TRBV6-5	TRBJ1-1	CASSYSGGDTEAFF	TGTGCCAGCAGTTACTCGGGGGGAGATACTGAAGCTTTCTTT
TRBD1	few	TRBV7-8	TRBJ1-6	CASSLGDSSYNSPLHF	TGTGCCAGCAGCCTCGGGGACAGCTCCTATAATTCACCCCTCCACTTT
-	few	TRBV20-1	TRBJ1-1	CSASTGRETEAFF	TGCAGTGCTAGTACAGGGAGGGAGACTGAAGCTTTCTTT
TRBD1	-	TRBV27	TRBJ2-2	CASSFLMTGEATGELFF	TGTGCCAGCAGTTTTCTGATGACAGGGGAGGCCACCGGGGAGCTGTTTTTT
-	-	TRBV28	TRBJ2-5	CTSSYPGHKGETQYF	TGTACCAGCAGTTACCCGGGACACAAAGGAGAGACCCAGTACTTC
TRBD1	-	TRBV5-4	TRBJ2-5	CASSPGTAQETQYF	TGTGCCAGCAGCCCCGGGACAGCCCAAGAGACCCAGTACTTC
-	-	TRBV20-1	TRBJ2-1	CSARQGANEQFF	TGCAGTGCTAGACAGGGAGCCAATGAGCAGTTCTTC
-	-	TRBV11-3	TRBJ2-5	CASSLYPETQYF	TGTGCCAGCAGCTTATATCCCGAGACCCAGTACTTC
TRBD1	-	TRBV2	TRBJ2-5	CATNDRDQETQYF	TGTGCCACAAACGACAGGGATCAAGAGACCCAGTACTTC
TRBD2	-	TRBV15	TRBJ2-1	CATSHPRGLAGPSGANEQFF	TGTGCCACCAGCCACCCTAGGGGGCTAGCGGGGCCCTCGGGGGCCAATGAGCAGTTCTTC
TRBD2	-	TRBV20-1	TRBJ2-1	CSALRTSGYNEQFF	TGCAGTGCTTTACGGACTAGCGGCTACAATGAGCAGTTCTTC
TRBD1	-	TRBV6-5	TRBJ2-3	CASSYGTGTTDTQYF	TGTGCCAGCAGTTACGGGACAGGGACCACAGATACGCAGTATTTT
-	-	TRBV18	TRBJ1-6	CASSPQGLDNSPLHF	TGTGCCAGCTCACCACAGGGGTTGGATAATTCACCCCTCCACTTT
-	few	TRBV10-2	TRBJ2-3	CASSEIRGTDTQYF	TGCGCCAGCAGTGAGATCCGGGGCACAGATACGCAGTATTTT
TRBD1	few	TRBV24-1	TRBJ2-1	CATSDSNTGTGAYNEQFF	TGTGCCACCAGTGATTCCAACACGGGGACAGGGGCCTACAATGAGCAGTTCTTC
TRBD2	few	TRBV25-1	TRBJ2-3	CASSASGGTTDTQYF	TGTGCCAGCAGTGCATCGGGGGGGACCACAGATACGCAGTATTTT
-	-	TRBV6-1	TRBJ1-1	CASRRTERPTEAFF	TGTGCCAGCCGAAGGACCGAGCGCCCAACTGAAGCTTTCTTT
-	-	TRBV20-1	TRBJ1-1	CSAVQGVQTEAFF	TGCAGTGCTGTCCAGGGAGTTCAGACTGAAGCTTTCTTT
TRBD1	-	TRBV24-1	TRBJ2-3	CATSDLPGQGVDTQYF	TGTGCCACCAGTGACCTCCCCGGACAGGGAGTAGATACGCAGTATTTT
TRBD2	large	TRBV19	TRBJ2-1	CASSRTSQRSNEQFF	TGTGCCAGTAGTAGGACTAGTCAAAGGTCCAATGAGCAGTTCTTC
TRBD1	-	TRBV10-2	TRBJ2-7	CASSGMTGSHYEQYF	TGCGCCAGCAGTGGCATGACAGGGTCACACTACGAGCAGTACTTC
TRBD1	-	TRBV20-1	TRBJ2-5	CSAREWDSQEAQYF	TGCAGTGCTAGAGAGTGGGACAGCCAAGAGGCCCAGTACTTC
-	-	TRBV30	TRBJ1-1	CAWSVRRRGTEAFF	TGTGCCTGGAGTGTAAGAAGAAGGGGCACTGAAGCTTTCTTT